These T cell receptor beta chains were read from a single sample in a study of T cells in Graves' hyperthyroidism and ophthalmopathy. TCRdb processed the multiplex PCR reads anew with MiXCR; each CDR3 protein has one entry. Of roughly 700,000 distinct CDR3 sequences listed, 15% to 20% are singletons. The specimen was blood. The receptor set was obtained from a man aged 50 or older with Graves' hyperthyroidism. Both conserved end residues are part of each CDR3. The D gene is left open where the match is weak. The size of a clone is reported for some rows only, either as once, few or many, or as a class for expanded clones.

d_call clone_size j_call v_call cdr3_nt cdr3_aa
TRBD1 many TRBJ1-1 TRBV28 TGTGCCAGCATCGTGGACAGGGGGTTTGGTGAAGCTTTCTTT CASIVDRGFGEAFF
- - TRBJ2-3 TRBV12-3/TRBV12-4 TGTGCCAGCAGCCATTCTCCTGTTCTCGGGGATACGCAGTATTTT CASSHSPVLGDTQYF
TRBD1 few TRBJ2-5 TRBV18 TGTGCCAGCTCACCACTGACAGGGGTGGAGACCCAGTACTTC CASSPLTGVETQYF
- once TRBJ2-3 TRBV6-2/TRBV6-3 TGTGCCAGCATCACAGGGGATACGCAGTATTTT CASITGDTQYF
- - TRBJ2-6 TRBV15 TGTGCCACCAGCTCCAGCAGGGAAAGCTCTGGGGCCAACGTCCTGACTTTC CATSSSRESSGANVLTF
- many TRBJ2-3 TRBV19 TGTGCCAGTAGTATCGCGGGCAGTAGCACAGATACGCAGTATTTT CASSIAGSSTDTQYF
- - TRBJ2-3 TRBV5-1 TGCGCCAGCAGCTTGTCTTTAATATTTTTCGGCCCAGATACGCAGTATTTT CASSLSLIFFGPDTQYF
TRBD2 many TRBJ2-5 TRBV11-2 TGTGCCAGCAGCGCCATGGCGGGAGAAGAGACCCAGTACTTC CASSAMAGEETQYF
TRBD2 many TRBJ2-2 TRBV30 TGTGCCTGGCGGAGGCGGCGGGAGGGCCCTGGCACCGGGGAGCTGTTTTTT CAWRRRREGPGTGELFF
- few TRBJ1-2 TRBV30 TGTGCCTGGACTCGCCAGACAGCTCATGGCTACACCTTC CAWTRQTAHGYTF
TRBD1 many TRBJ2-5 TRBV14 TGTGCCAGCAGCCAGCATTGGGACAGGTTTTGGCGGGAGACCCAGTACTTC CASSQHWDRFWRETQYF
- - TRBJ2-5 TRBV6-2/TRBV6-3 TGTGCCAGCAGTCGCGGGACAATCCAAGAGACCCAGTACTTC CASSRGTIQETQYF
- many TRBJ2-1 TRBV12-5 TGTGCTAGTGCCCCCAGGTACAATGAGCAGTTCTTC CASAPRYNEQFF
- many TRBJ2-1 TRBV27 TGTGCCAGCAACCCGCGGCAAGCGGCCTACAATGAGCAGTTCTTC CASNPRQAAYNEQFF
TRBD2 few TRBJ2-2 TRBV19 TGTGCCAGTAGTGACCCCGGGACTAGGGTTGTCACCGGGGAGCTGTTTTTT CASSDPGTRVVTGELFF
- many TRBJ1-4 TRBV30 TGTGCCTGGAGTTCCGGGACGGTTAATGAAAAACTGTTTTTT CAWSSGTVNEKLFF
- - TRBJ2-5 TRBV19 TGTGCCAGTAGTGCGTCGGGAGACGCAGAGACCCAGTACTTC CASSASGDAETQYF
- many TRBJ1-1 TRBV12-3/TRBV12-4 TGTGCCAGCCTACAGGGTGGCACTGAAGCTTTCTTT CASLQGGTEAFF
- many TRBJ1-6 TRBV20-1 TGCAGTGCTAGTAGAGAAATAGAAGATTCACCCCTCCACTTT CSASREIEDSPLHF
TRBD1 few TRBJ2-5 TRBV2 TGTGCCAGCAGCCAGGGAGGAATACAGGGGGTTCAAGAGACCCAGTACTTC CASSQGGIQGVQETQYF
- many TRBJ2-3 TRBV11-3 TGTGCCAGCAGCATGAACGGGATGGGCACAGATACGCAGTATTTT CASSMNGMGTDTQYF
- many TRBJ1-6 TRBV5-1 TGCGCCAGCAGCTTGTCCAGTATAGGATATAATTCACCCCTCCACTTT CASSLSSIGYNSPLHF
- many TRBJ1-1 TRBV12-3/TRBV12-4 TGTGCCAGCAGTTTTGTAACCAACACTGAAGCTTTCTTT CASSFVTNTEAFF
TRBD1 many TRBJ2-7 TRBV5-1 TGCGCCAGCAGCCCCGGGACAGGCGGCTACTACGAGCAGTACTTC CASSPGTGGYYEQYF
- many TRBJ1-1 TRBV28 TGTGCCAGCAGTTCGATTGGTTTAAACACTGAAGCTTTCTTT CASSSIGLNTEAFF
- many TRBJ2-1 TRBV3-1 TGTGCCAGCAGCCAAGATCGTGTAGAGCAGTTCTTC CASSQDRVEQFF
TRBD1 few TRBJ2-1 TRBV7-8 TGTGCCAGCGGCGACCCGGGGACAGTGAGCTACAATGAGCAGTTCTTC CASGDPGTVSYNEQFF
- - TRBJ1-1 TRBV6-5 TGTGCCAGCAGTTACAGGCGCGAAGGGAACACTGAAGCTTTCTTT CASSYRREGNTEAFF
TRBD2 many TRBJ2-5 TRBV9 TGTGCCAGCAGCGTAATAGCGGGAGAGACCCAGTACTTC CASSVIAGETQYF
TRBD2 many TRBJ2-3 TRBV6-2/TRBV6-3 TGTGCCAGCAGTCGCGGACTAGTCGGCGCAGATACGCAGTATTTT CASSRGLVGADTQYF
- many TRBJ1-3 TRBV12-3/TRBV12-4 TGTGCCAGCAGTTTGTTTCGGAACACCATATATTTT CASSLFRNTIYF
- many TRBJ2-7 TRBV2 TGTGCCAGCAGTAACAGGGAACTCTACGAGCAGTACTTC CASSNRELYEQYF
TRBD2 - TRBJ2-7 TRBV29-1 TGCAGCGTTGAAGGACTAGCGGGAGGGCGCGAGCAGTACTTC CSVEGLAGGREQYF
- few TRBJ2-7 TRBV6-2/TRBV6-3 TGTGCCAGCAGTTACTCAGGGGCCGACTCCTACGAGCAGTACTTC CASSYSGADSYEQYF
- many TRBJ2-1 TRBV28 TGTGCCAGCAGTTTAGGGGGGACTTCCAATGAGCAGTTCTTC CASSLGGTSNEQFF